Shown below are 13 T cell receptor beta chains from a single sample sequenced in a study of T cell responses to AZD1222 COVID-19 vaccine. Profiling relied on immunoSEQ multiplex PCR, and the TCRdb table lists in-frame clones only, not all of them. This sample carries roughly 120,000 clones, about 91% of them seen once, and the ten largest clones take more than 2.5%. Sequenced here: peripheral blood, sampled on day 0 of AZD1222 vaccination. The receptors were gathered from an adult in good health.

J is TRBJ2-5 and V is TRBV11-2; 7 positions agree with TRBD1. The CDR3 length is 15 residues. V shed 5 bases and J 1 base; nucleotides not matched to a gene: 7. Germline loops: CDR1 SGHAT, CDR2 FQNNGV. In DNA form, the CDR3 reads TGTGCCAGCAGCCCCCGGGACAGCTCCCAAGAGACCCAGTACTTC. Its translation: CASSPRDSSQETQYF.

The genes are TRBV27 and TRBJ2-1; maybe TRBD1 (5 bases). Trimming removed 3 bases from V and 8 bases from J, with 17 bases in between. Germline V gives CDR1 MNHEY, CDR2 SMNVEV (reference sequence). This CDR3 comprises 15 residues. CDR3: CASSFKERQRDEQFF. In DNA, the CDR3 is TGTGCCAGCAGTTTTAAGGAGCGACAGAGAGATGAGCAGTTCTTC.

The rearrangement links TRBV5-1 to TRBJ1-1, with 8 positions matching TRBD1. CDR3 length: 13 residues. Germline trimming cut 7 bases from V and 4 bases from J; bases unmatched to any gene: 6. Germline CDR1 SGHRS, CDR2 YFSETQ. CDR3 coding DNA: TGCGCCAGCCGGACAGGGAGAGGCACTGAAGCTTTCTTT. This gives the protein CASRTGRGTEAFF.

The rearrangement links TRBV29-1 to TRBJ2-1; D remains unclear. The CDR3 runs 12 residues. Per germline, CDR1 SQVTM and CDR2 ANQGSEA. V was trimmed by 7 bases and J by 7 bases, leaving 14 bases between them. The CDR3 is CSAQQRLNEQFF. The CDR3 DNA reads as TGCAGCGCCCAACAGAGGTTGAATGAGCAGTTCTTC.

The chain combines TRBV3-1 (or the pseudogene TRBV3-2) with TRBJ1-2; 9 bases agree with TRBD1. Trimming took 3 bases from V and 8 from J; bases not matched to a gene: 10. The CDR3 totals 15 residues. Germline CDR1 reads LGHDT; CDR2 reads YNNKEL (reference sequence). CDR3 residues: CASSHATGTGQGYTF. CDR3 DNA: TGTGCCAGCAGCCATGCCACCGGGACAGGGCAAGGCTACACCTTC.

The chain combines TRBV7-8 with TRBJ2-7; tentatively, D is TRBD1 or TRBD2 (6 bases each). Germline values: CDR1 SGHVS, CDR2 FQNEAQ. Trimming took 6 bases from V and 0 from J, leaving 18 bases between them. This CDR3 is 16 amino acids long. CDR3 in amino acids: CASRQIRGRSSYEQYF. CDR3 DNA: TGTGCCAGCAGACAGATTAGGGGGAGGAGCTCCTACGAGCAGTACTTC. Drawing the rest from reference TRBV7-8 and TRBJ2-7, the complete variable domain is GAGVSQSPRYKVAKRGQDVALRCDPISGHVSLFWYQQALGQGPEFLTYFQNEAQLDKSGLPSDRFFAERPEGSVSTLKIQRTQQEDSAVYLCASRQIRGRSSYEQYFGPGTRLTVT.

This sequence joins TRBV15 and TRBJ2-7; D unresolved. CDR3 size: 13 residues. V lost 3 bases, J lost 1 base, and 7 bases lay in between. Germline CDR1 LNHNV, CDR2 YYDKDF (reference sequence). The CDR3 sequence: CATSRGSSYEQYF. The CDR3 nucleotides are TGTGCCACCAGCAGGGGCAGTTCCTACGAGCAGTACTTC.

V gene TRBV11-3 combines with J gene TRBJ2-2, with 8 bases matching TRBD1. The CDR3 sequence is 16 residues long. Unmatched junction bases numbered 13, after V lost 6 bases and J lost 7 bases. Per germline, CDR1 SGHNT and CDR2 YENEEA. For the CDR3, the DNA is TGTGCCAGCAGTCAGACTTCAGGGGGCGGAAACGGGGAGCTGTTTTTT. Translation gives CASSQTSGGGNGELFF. The full variable domain, completed using reference TRBV11-3 and TRBJ2-2, is EAGVVQSPRYKIIEKKQPVAFWCNPISGHNTLYWYLQNLGQGPELLIRYENEEAVDDSQLPKDRFSAERLKGVDSTLKIQPAELGDSAVYLCASSQTSGGGNGELFFGEGSRLTVL.

This chain links TRBV7-6 with TRBJ1-2; TRBD1 is a possible D gene (6 bases). V was pared by 3 bases and J by 4 bases, with 27 bases between. The germline gives CDR1 SGHVS, CDR2 FNYEAQ. The CDR3 covers 19 residues. The CDR3 is CASSFRQAFSLNQSYGYTF. In DNA form, the CDR3 reads TGTGCCAGCAGCTTCCGACAGGCCTTTTCCCTCAATCAAAGCTATGGCTACACCTTC.

The rearrangement links TRBV7-3 to TRBJ2-2; D is ambiguous. V lost 5 bases and J 1 base, leaving 8 bases between the germline ends. The CDR3 spans 14 residues. Germline CDR1 is SGHTA and CDR2 is FQGTGA. The CDR3 loop is CASSLDGNTGELFF. CDR3 DNA sequence: TGTGCCAGCAGCCTCGACGGGAACACCGGGGAGCTGTTTTTT.

This rearrangement joins TRBV7-2 to TRBJ2-5, with 8 bases fitting TRBD1. Looked up from germline, CDR1 is SGHTA and CDR2 is FQGNSA. The CDR3 is 15 residues long. J gave up 4 bases and V 2 bases, and 6 bases lay outside the gene matches. The CDR3 loop reads CASSLFQGAGETQYF. CDR3 sequence (DNA): TGTGCCAGCAGCTTATTCCAGGGGGCGGGAGAGACCCAGTACTTC.

The chain carries TRBV5-1 and TRBJ1-1; 8 nucleotides line up with TRBD1. The CDR3 runs to 14 residues. CDR1 SGHRS and CDR2 YFSETQ come from the germline V gene. V shed 4 bases and J 4 bases; nucleotides not matched to a gene: 6. Here the CDR3 reads CASSEGDRSTEAFF. CDR3 DNA sequence: TGCGCCAGCAGCGAGGGGGACAGGAGCACTGAAGCTTTCTTT. The whole variable domain, filled in from reference TRBV5-1 and TRBJ1-1, reads KAGVTQTPRYLIKTRGQQVTLSCSPISGHRSVSWYQQTPGQGLQFLFEYFSETQRNKGNFPGRFSGRQFSNSRSEMNVSTLELGDSALYLCASSEGDRSTEAFFGQGTRLTVV.

This CDR3 is CASSPGRRQAFF. As DNA, the CDR3 is TGTGCCAGCAGTCCTGGGCGGCGCCAAGCTTTCTTT. V is TRBV28 and J is TRBJ1-1; D ambiguous. Trimming removed 5 bases from V and 9 bases from J, with 13 bases in between. The length of the CDR3 is 12 residues. The V gene's germline CDR1 is MDHEN and CDR2 SYDVKM.